This TCR beta chain was retrieved from a study of cytomegalovirus exposure and HLA in healthy donors. Study context: There were 90 million to 130 million unique TCR beta sequences, drawn from around 180 million T cells, in an earlier analysis. Study-level results: Across donors, presence/absence analyses took sequencing depth to be roughly uniform. Earlier analysis yielded a pattern in which most TCR beta V segments were productive about 87% or about 30% of the time.

Points on this clone: The target antigen is unknown.

Between the trimmed V and J ends, which lost 0 bases and 4 bases, there was a span of 10 bases. Germline CDR1 is MGHRA and CDR2 is YSYEKL. There are 14 residues in the CDR3. Both 60 Vbeta primers and 13 Jbeta primers went into the PCR. Assay: immunoSEQ multiplex PCR; the TCRdb copy retains only in-frame clones and omits some. The repertoire holds under 200,000 clones, with about 80% as singletons. The chain combines TRBV4-1 with TRBJ2-7, with D possibly being TRBD1 (5 bases). This clonotype was sampled from a woman aged 50 to 60 in good health and CMV-seronegative. The sample comprised PBMCs. CDR3 region: CASSQDDRIYEQYF. CDR3 nucleotide sequence: TGCGCCAGCAGCCAAGACGACAGAATTTACGAGCAGTACTTC.